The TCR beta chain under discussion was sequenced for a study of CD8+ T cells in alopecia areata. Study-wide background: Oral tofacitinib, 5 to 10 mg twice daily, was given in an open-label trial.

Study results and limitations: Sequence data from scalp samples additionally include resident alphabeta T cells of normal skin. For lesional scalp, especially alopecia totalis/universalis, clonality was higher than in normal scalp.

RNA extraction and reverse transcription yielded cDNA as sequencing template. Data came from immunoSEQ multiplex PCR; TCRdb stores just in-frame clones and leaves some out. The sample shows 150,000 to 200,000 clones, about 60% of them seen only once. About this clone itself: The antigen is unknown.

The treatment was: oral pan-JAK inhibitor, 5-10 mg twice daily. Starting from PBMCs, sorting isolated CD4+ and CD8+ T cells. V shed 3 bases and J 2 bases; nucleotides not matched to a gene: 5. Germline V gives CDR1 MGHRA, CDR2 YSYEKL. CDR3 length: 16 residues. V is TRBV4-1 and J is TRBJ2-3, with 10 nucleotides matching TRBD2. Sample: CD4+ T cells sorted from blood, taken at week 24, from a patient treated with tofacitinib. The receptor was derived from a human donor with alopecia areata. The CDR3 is CASSQASGGLTDTQYF. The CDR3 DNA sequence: TGCGCCAGCAGCCAGGCTAGCGGGGGCCTCACAGATACGCAGTATTTT.